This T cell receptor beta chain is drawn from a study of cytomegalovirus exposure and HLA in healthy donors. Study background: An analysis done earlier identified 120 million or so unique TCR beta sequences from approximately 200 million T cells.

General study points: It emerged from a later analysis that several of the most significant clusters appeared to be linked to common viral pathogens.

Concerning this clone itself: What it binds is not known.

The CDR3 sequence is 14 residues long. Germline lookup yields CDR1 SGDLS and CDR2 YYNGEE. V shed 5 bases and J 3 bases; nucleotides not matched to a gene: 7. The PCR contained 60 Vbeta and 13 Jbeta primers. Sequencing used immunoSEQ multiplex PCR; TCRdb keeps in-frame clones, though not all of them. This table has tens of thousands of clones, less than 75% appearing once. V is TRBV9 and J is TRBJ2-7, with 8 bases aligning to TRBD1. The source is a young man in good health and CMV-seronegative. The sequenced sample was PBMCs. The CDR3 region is CASSPSGTGYEQYF. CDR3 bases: TGTGCCAGCAGTCCCAGTGGGACAGGCTACGAGCAGTACTTC.